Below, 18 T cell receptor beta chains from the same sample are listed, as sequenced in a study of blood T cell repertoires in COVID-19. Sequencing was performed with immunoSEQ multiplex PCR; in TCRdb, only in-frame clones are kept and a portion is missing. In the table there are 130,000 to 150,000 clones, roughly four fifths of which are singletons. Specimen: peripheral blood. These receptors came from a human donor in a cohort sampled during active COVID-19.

CDR3 in amino acids: CATSDLGRGYGYTF. The CDR3 region has the DNA TGTGCCACCAGTGATTTAGGGAGGGGCTATGGCTACACCTTC. The chain employs TRBV24-1 and TRBJ1-2; TRBD1 is a possible D gene (5 bases). CDR1 is KGHDR and CDR2 is SFDVKD in the germline V gene. V gave up 1 base and J gave up 4 bases, with 9 bases separating them. The CDR3 loop spans 14 amino acids.

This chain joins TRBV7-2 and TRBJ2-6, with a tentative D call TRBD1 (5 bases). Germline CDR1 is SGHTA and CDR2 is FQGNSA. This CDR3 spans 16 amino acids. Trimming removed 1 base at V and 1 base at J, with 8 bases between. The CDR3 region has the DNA TGTGCCAGCAGCTTAGTCAGGGCTTCTGGGGCCAACGTCCTGACTTTC. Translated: CASSLVRASGANVLTF.

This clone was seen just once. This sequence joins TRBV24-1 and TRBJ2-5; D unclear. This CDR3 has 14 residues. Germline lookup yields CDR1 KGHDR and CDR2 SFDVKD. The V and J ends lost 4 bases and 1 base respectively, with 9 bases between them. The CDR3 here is CATSDSPLQETQYF. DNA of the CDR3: TGTGCCACCAGTGACTCACCACTCCAAGAGACCCAGTACTTC.

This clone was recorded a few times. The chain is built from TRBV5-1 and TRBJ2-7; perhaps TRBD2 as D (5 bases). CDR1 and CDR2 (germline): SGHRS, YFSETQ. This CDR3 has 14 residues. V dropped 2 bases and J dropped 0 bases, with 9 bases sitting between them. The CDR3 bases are TGCGCCAGCAGCTTCTCGGGAAGCTCCTACGAGCAGTACTTC. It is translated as CASSFSGSSYEQYF.

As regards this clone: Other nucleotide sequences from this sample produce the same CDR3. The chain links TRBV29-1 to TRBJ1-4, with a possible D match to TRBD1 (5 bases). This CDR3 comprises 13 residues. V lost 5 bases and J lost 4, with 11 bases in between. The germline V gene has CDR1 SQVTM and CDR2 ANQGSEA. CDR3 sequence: CSVRRDSNEKLFF. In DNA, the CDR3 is TGCAGCGTTCGGAGAGACAGTAATGAAAAACTGTTTTTT.

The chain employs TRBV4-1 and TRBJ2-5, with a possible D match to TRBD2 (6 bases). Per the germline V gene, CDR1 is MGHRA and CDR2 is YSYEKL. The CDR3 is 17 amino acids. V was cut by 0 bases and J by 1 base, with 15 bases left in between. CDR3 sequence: CASSQDSLRGLQETQYF. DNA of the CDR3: TGCGCCAGCAGCCAAGATAGTTTGCGGGGTCTCCAAGAGACCCAGTACTTC.

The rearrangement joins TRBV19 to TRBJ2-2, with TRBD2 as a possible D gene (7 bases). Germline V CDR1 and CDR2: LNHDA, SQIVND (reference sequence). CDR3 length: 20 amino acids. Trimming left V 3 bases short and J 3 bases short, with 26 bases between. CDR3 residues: CASSMMVYRGGPQDTGELFF. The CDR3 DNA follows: TGTGCCAGTAGTATGATGGTATATCGCGGGGGCCCCCAGGACACCGGGGAGCTGTTTTTT.

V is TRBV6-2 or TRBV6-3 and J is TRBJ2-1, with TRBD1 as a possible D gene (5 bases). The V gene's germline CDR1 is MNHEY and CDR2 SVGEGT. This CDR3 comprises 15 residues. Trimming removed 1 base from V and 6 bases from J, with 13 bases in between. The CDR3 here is CASSYWGLWRNEQFF. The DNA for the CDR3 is TGTGCCAGCAGTTACTGGGGCCTTTGGCGCAATGAGCAGTTCTTC.

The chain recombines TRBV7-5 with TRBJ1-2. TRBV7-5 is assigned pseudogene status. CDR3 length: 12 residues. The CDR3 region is CARSPGGLTYTF. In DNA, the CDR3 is TGTGCCAGAAGCCCCGGGGGACTTACCTACACCTTC.

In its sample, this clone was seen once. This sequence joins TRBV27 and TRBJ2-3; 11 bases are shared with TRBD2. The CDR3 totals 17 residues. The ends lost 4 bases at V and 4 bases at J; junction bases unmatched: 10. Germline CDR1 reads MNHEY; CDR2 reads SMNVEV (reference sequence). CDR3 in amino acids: CASSSLRLAGSPDTQYF. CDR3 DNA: TGTGCCAGCAGTTCCCTGAGACTAGCGGGGAGTCCAGATACGCAGTATTTT.

CDR3 DNA sequence: TGTGCCAGCAGTGAAGCTGGGGCGGTGCACTATGGCTACACCTTC. It codes for CASSEAGAVHYGYTF. The chain uses TRBV2 and TRBJ1-2; possibly TRBD1 for D (5 bases). This CDR3 spans 15 amino acids. Germline CDR1 reads SNHLY; CDR2 reads FYNNEI. V was clipped by 0 bases and J by 3 bases, with 11 bases between them.

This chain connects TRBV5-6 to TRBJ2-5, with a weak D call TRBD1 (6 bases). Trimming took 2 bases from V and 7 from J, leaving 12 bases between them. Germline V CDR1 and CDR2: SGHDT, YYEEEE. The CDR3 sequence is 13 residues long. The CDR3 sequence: CASSLGGIRTQYF. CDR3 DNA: TGTGCCAGCAGCTTAGGGGGAATCCGGACCCAGTACTTC.

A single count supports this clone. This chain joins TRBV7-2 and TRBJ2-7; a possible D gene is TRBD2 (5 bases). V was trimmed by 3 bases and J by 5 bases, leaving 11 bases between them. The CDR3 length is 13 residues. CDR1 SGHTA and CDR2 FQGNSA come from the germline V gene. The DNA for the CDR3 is TGTGCCAGCAGCTTTTCCGGGAACGACGAGCAGTACTTC. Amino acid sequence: CASSFSGNDEQYF. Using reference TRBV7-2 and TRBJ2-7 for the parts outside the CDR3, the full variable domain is GAGVSQSPSNKVTEKGKDVELRCDPISGHTALYWYRQSLGQGLEFLIYFQGNSAPDKSGLPSDRFSAERTGGSVSTLTIQRTQQEDSAVYLCASSFSGNDEQYFGPGTRLTVT.

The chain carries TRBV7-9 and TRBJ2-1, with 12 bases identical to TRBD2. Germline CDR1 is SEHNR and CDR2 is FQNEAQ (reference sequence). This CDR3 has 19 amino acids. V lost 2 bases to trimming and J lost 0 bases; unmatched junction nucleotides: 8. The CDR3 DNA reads TGTGCCAGCAGCTTACCTAGCGGGGGGGAAAAGAGCTCCTACAATGAGCAGTTCTTC. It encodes CASSLPSGGEKSSYNEQFF.

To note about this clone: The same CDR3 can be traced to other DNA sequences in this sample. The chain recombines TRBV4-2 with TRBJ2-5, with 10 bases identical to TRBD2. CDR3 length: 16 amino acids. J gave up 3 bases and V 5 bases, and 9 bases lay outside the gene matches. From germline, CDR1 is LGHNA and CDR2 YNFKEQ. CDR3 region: CASSKRTSGGEETQYF. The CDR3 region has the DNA TGTGCCAGCAGCAAGAGGACTAGCGGAGGCGAAGAGACCCAGTACTTC.

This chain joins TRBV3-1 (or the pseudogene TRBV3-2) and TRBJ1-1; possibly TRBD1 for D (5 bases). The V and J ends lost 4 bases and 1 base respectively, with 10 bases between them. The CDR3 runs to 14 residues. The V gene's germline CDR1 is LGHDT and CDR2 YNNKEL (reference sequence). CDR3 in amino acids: CASSPGLENTEAFF. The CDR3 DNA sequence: TGTGCCAGCAGCCCGGGACTCGAGAACACTGAAGCTTTCTTT.

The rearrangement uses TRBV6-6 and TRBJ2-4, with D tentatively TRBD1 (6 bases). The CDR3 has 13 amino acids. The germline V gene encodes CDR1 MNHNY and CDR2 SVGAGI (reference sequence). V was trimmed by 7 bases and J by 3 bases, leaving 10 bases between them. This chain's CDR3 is CASNTGIKNIQYF. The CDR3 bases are TGTGCCAGCAACACAGGGATCAAAAACATTCAGTACTTC.

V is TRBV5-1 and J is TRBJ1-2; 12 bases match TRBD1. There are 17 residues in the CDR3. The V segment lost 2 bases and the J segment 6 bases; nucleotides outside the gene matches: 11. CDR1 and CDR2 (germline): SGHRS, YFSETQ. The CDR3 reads CASSFFFTGTGGNGYTF. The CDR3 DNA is TGCGCCAGCAGCTTTTTCTTTACCGGGACAGGGGGCAATGGCTACACCTTC.